The T cell receptor (beta chain) under discussion was sequenced for a study of CD8 T cells in Susac syndrome (dated by TCRdb to about 2019). About the full investigation: The study used repertoire sequencing to test whether antigen drove CD8+ T cell activation and differentiation in Susac syndrome.

High-throughput TCR beta sequencing profiled peripheral blood CD8+ and CD4+ T cells from healthy donors, Susac syndrome patients and multiple sclerosis patients. The multiple sclerosis controls were treatment-naive patients who had stable or active relapsing-remitting disease and met the revised McDonald criteria. Bulk CD8+ and CD4+ T cells were purified by magnetic negative isolation, whereas CD8+ TEMRA cells were enriched by FACS. Blood was collected in EDTA tubes and processed within 24 hours, with PBMCs isolated through density gradient centrifugation. PBMCs destined for TCR sequencing were cryopreserved in liquid nitrogen and later thawed in a 37 °C water bath. The sorted or isolated CD4+, CD8+ and CD8+ TEMRA cells had a purity of 90% or higher. As to this clonotype: What antigen it recognizes has not been identified. The sample holds no much larger clone one base away, and base qualities are not on file.

Taken from the germline V gene (reference sequence), the CDR1 and CDR2 loops are GTSNPN and SVGIG. V ends up 0 bases short and J 5 bases short, with an unmatched junction base count of 5. From cysteine to phenylalanine, the CDR3 is 15 amino acids long. Solely the CDR3 DNA is kept, with 45 bases framed from the first base. RNA was extracted using the RNeasy kit, and roughly 0.5 to 1 microgram was reverse transcribed with random hexamers. The immunoSEQ multiplex PCR assay, covering 54 Vbeta and 13 Jbeta segments, was used to amplify TCR beta CDR3 regions. Bias from PCR amplification was corrected by using a synthetic template baseline for primer optimization and for computational correction. Processing in the source paper ran as follows. Only productive sequences were kept, with reads annotated to V, D and J genes according to IMGT and analyzed in immunoSEQ Analyzer. To calculate clonality, Shannon entropy was normalized by log2 of the number of productive unique sequences and then subtracted from one. For each patient and control, public and private clones were evaluated among the 100 most prevalent clones. Clones were defined as Susac-specific if absent from the healthy and MS cohorts, from approximately 1,100 published viral clones and from other ImmuneACCESS disease sequences. TCRdb trimmed the raw reads at Q25, called clones with MiXCR and kept productive beta chains. Under each unique CDR3 protein, matching rows form one entry showing the most common genes and DNA. The V and J calls shown here were made by TCRdb, not taken from the authors' results. For this sample there are around 180,000 distinct CDR3 sequences; approximately 95% appear just once. Under 0.095% of the sample comes from the top ten.

Points the paper makes about the study in general: The study acknowledged that relatively few individuals were included in the TCR sequencing and HLA analysis.

Sequenced material: CD4+ T cells from PBMCs. This receptor was identified in a human donor with multiple sclerosis. The V and J segments used are TRBV30 and TRBJ2-7, and 12 junctional nucleotides match TRBD2. DNA sequence: TGTGCCTGGAGTGTACTAGCGGGAGGAGCGGACGAGCAGTACTTC. This is translated as CAWSVLAGGADEQYF.